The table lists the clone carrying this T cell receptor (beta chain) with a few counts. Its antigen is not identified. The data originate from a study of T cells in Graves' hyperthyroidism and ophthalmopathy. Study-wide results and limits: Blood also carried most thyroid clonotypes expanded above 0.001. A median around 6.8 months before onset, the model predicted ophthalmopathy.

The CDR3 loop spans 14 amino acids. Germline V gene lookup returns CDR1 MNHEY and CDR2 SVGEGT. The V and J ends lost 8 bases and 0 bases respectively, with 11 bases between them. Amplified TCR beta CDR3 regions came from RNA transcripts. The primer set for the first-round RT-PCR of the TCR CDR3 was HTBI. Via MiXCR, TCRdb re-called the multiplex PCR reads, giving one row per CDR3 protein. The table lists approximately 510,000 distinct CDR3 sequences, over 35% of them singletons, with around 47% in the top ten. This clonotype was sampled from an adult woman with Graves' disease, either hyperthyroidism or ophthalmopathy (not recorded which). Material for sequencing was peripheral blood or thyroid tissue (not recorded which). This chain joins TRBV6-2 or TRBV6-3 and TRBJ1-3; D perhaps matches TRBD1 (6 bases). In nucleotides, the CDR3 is TGTGCCAGCGGACAGTCGAGCTCTGGAAACACCATATATTTT. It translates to CASGQSSSGNTIYF.